The 17 T cell receptor beta chains below were found in one sample sequenced in a study of T cells after yellow fever vaccination. MiXCR, applied by TCRdb to the 5' RACE reads, yields one record per CDR3 protein. The table records 85,000 to 100,000 distinct CDR3 sequences, roughly 5.8% of them present only once. Here the sequenced sample was CD8+ T cells sorted from PBMCs, taken 10 days after the yellow fever booster vaccination. The receptors were gathered from a man between 18 and 35 years old who received the YFV17D yellow fever vaccine.

This clonotype was counted between two and nine times. The CDR3, as DNA: TGTGCCAGCAGTGAGACTGGAACTAGCGGGGGGACAGATACGCAGTATTTT. Amino acids: CASSETGTSGGTDTQYF. This chain links TRBV2 with TRBJ2-3; TRBD2 agrees at 12 bases. Unmatched junction bases numbered 7, after V lost 3 bases and J lost 3 bases. The CDR3 runs 17 residues. Germline V lookup: CDR1 SNHLY, CDR2 FYNNEI.

This clonotype was seen a few times. The J gene is TRBJ2-7, the V gene TRBV7-3, with D possibly TRBD1 on 5 matching bases. The CDR3 sequence is 14 residues long. V lost 3 bases, J lost 3 bases, and 12 bases lay in between. Germline CDR1 and CDR2: SGHTA and FQGTGA. The CDR3, as DNA: TGTGCCAGCAGCTTGACAGCTGGAGACTACGAGCAGTACTTC. This codes for CASSLTAGDYEQYF.

This chain uses TRBV4-1 with TRBJ1-1, with TRBD1 matching 9 bases. The CDR3 length is 15 residues. With 3 bases clipped from V and 1 base from J, the junction kept 3 bases outside the gene matches. Germline CDR1 reads MGHRA; CDR2 reads YSYEKL. The CDR3, as DNA: TGCGCCAGCAGCCACCTACAGGGGGCGAACACTGAAGCTTTCTTT. Its protein product is CASSHLQGANTEAFF.

This clonotype was seen only a few times. The chain links TRBV20-1 to TRBJ2-7, with D tentatively TRBD1 or TRBD2 (6 bases each). Germline lookup yields CDR1 DFQATT and CDR2 SNEGSKA (reference sequence). Trimming removed 0 bases at V and 7 bases at J, with 19 bases between. This CDR3 region has 15 residues. CDR3: CSARETGLGAGEQYV. In nucleotides, the CDR3 is TGCAGTGCTAGAGAAACCGGCCTGGGGGCGGGGGAGCAGTACGTC.

This clonotype was recorded a few times. This chain uses TRBV6-4 with TRBJ2-2, with 10 positions matching TRBD1. CDR1 is MRHNA and CDR2 is SNTAGT in the germline V gene. With V trimmed by 2 bases and J by 6 bases, 3 bases remained unmatched. This CDR3 has 15 amino acids. CDR3 sequence (DNA): TGTGCCAGCAGTGACAAGACAGGGGGCCCCGGGGAGCTGTTTTTT. It encodes CASSDKTGGPGELFF.

This clonotype was detected a few times. The J gene is TRBJ2-1, the V gene TRBV12-3 or TRBV12-4; 7 bases agree with TRBD1. The CDR3 is 14 residues long. The trim removed 5 bases at V and 6 bases at J, leaving 7 bases unmatched. In DNA, the CDR3 is TGTGCCAGCAGTCACCGGGACAGAAGCAATGAGCAGTTCTTC. Residues: CASSHRDRSNEQFF.

This chain uses TRBV29-1 with TRBJ1-2; TRBD1 aligns across 7 bases. The germline gives CDR1 SQVTM, CDR2 ANQGSEA. The CDR3 has 13 amino acids. V gave up 6 bases and J gave up 3 bases; unmatched junction bases: 7. The CDR3 nucleotides are TGCAGCGTGGGTGGACAGGCCGACTATGGCTACACCTTC. Protein sequence: CSVGGQADYGYTF.

This clonotype showed up many times. The chain links TRBV11-2 to TRBJ2-1; TRBD2 matches at 11 bases. The germline V gene encodes CDR1 SGHAT and CDR2 FQNNGV. This CDR3 is built from 17 residues. Losses at the gene ends were 3 bases for V and 5 bases for J; bases not matched to a gene: 9. For the CDR3, the DNA is TGTGCCAGCAGCTTGGCTAGCGGGGGGCCCATGAACAATGAGCAGTTCTTC. It codes for CASSLASGGPMNNEQFF.

The genes are TRBV5-1 and TRBJ2-1; 8 bases fit TRBD2. The J segment lost 2 bases and the V segment lost 2 bases, leaving 9 bases of the junction unmatched. Germline assignment: CDR1 SGHRS and CDR2 YFSETQ. This CDR3 has 17 residues. CDR3 protein: CASSLREIAGPYNEQFF. DNA of the CDR3: TGCGCCAGCAGCTTAAGGGAAATAGCGGGACCCTACAATGAGCAGTTCTTC.

This chain uses TRBV7-9 with TRBJ2-2; 10 bases line up with TRBD2. V shed 6 bases, J shed 4 bases, and the junction held 14 bases outside the gene matches. This CDR3 is 18 amino acids long. Looked up from germline, CDR1 is SEHNR and CDR2 is FQNEAQ (reference sequence). CDR3 protein: CASSWTGAGGPITGELFF. The DNA of the CDR3 is TGTGCCAGCAGTTGGACGGGAGCGGGGGGGCCAATCACCGGGGAGCTGTTTTTT.

In this sample, this clonotype turned up a few times. The chain combines TRBV4-3 with TRBJ2-1; TRBD2 might be the D (6 bases). Trimming pared 0 bases from V and 3 bases from J, leaving 12 bases between. This CDR3 spans 16 amino acids. Germline V gene data show CDR1 as LGHNA and CDR2 as YSLEER. The CDR3 sequence is CASSQEEGRGYNEQFF. CDR3 nucleotides: TGCGCCAGCAGCCAAGAGGAGGGGCGGGGCTACAATGAGCAGTTCTTC.

The rearrangement uses TRBV7-9 and TRBJ2-2, with D hard to call. The CDR3 sequence is 19 residues long. Germline V lookup: CDR1 SEHNR, CDR2 FQNEAQ (reference sequence). The germline V and J ends were trimmed by 6 bases and 0 bases, with 23 bases remaining between them. This CDR3 reads CASSSTRQDKFANTGELFF. The CDR3 DNA follows: TGTGCCAGCAGTTCAACCCGCCAAGACAAGTTCGCGAACACCGGGGAGCTGTTTTTT.

This chain joins TRBV3-1 and TRBJ1-5; tentative D call: TRBD1 (5 bases). This CDR3 contains 14 residues. From germline, CDR1 is LGHDT and CDR2 YNNKEL (reference sequence). V lost 0 bases to trimming and J lost 6 bases, with 9 bases between them. In DNA, the CDR3 is TGTGCCAGCAGCCAAGAGGGGGACGGTCAGCCCCAGCATTTT. Its protein is CASSQEGDGQPQHF.

This clonotype occurred many times. Here the CDR3 DNA reads TGCAGCGTTGCTGGGGTCTCCTCCTACGAGCAGTACTTC. Its translation: CSVAGVSSYEQYF. The J gene is TRBJ2-7, the V gene TRBV29-1; D call uncertain. The CDR3 consists of 13 residues. Germline assignment: CDR1 SQVTM and CDR2 ANQGSEA. The germline V and J ends were trimmed by 4 bases and 0 bases, with 10 bases remaining between them.

This clonotype showed up many times. The genes are TRBV4-1 and TRBJ2-4; 8 nucleotides align to TRBD1. The CDR3 spans 20 residues. V shed 2 bases, J shed 5 bases, and the junction held 20 bases outside the gene matches. The germline V gene encodes CDR1 MGHRA and CDR2 YSYEKL. As DNA, the CDR3 is TGCGCCAGCAGCCAACTACCGGGACAGGATCTAGTGGAGCTTCAAAACATTCAGTACTTC. Translated, it gives CASSQLPGQDLVELQNIQYF.

This clonotype was picked up a small number of times. V is TRBV2 and J is TRBJ2-2; D ambiguous. Germline values: CDR1 SNHLY, CDR2 FYNNEI. With 7 bases removed from V and 4 bases from J, the gap between germline ends came to 13 bases. This CDR3 spans 14 amino acids. The CDR3 protein is CASTPGRGTGELFF. DNA for the CDR3: TGTGCCAGCACCCCCGGGCGCGGCACCGGGGAGCTGTTTTTT. The whole variable domain, remainder taken from reference TRBV2 and TRBJ2-2, is EPEVTQTPSHQVTQMGQEVILRCVPISNHLYFYWYRQILGQKVEFLVSFYNNEISEKSEIFDDQFSVERPDGSNFTLKIRSTKLEDSAMYFCASTPGRGTGELFFGEGSRLTVL.

At least ten counts were recorded for this clonotype. The chain links TRBV6-2 or TRBV6-3 to TRBJ2-7, with 7 bases fitting TRBD1. This CDR3 region has 14 residues. The germline V gene encodes CDR1 MNHEY and CDR2 SVGEGT. The V and J ends lost 3 bases and 4 bases, in that order; junction bases with no gene match: 6. CDR3 nucleotide sequence: TGTGCCAGCAGTTATTCCGGGACAGCTTACGAGCAGTACGTC. Amino acids: CASSYSGTAYEQYV.